This T cell receptor (beta chain) was retrieved from a study of molecular identifiers for immune sequencing clone quantification. From around 18,000 to 910,000 sorted cells, naive CD8 libraries were generated with 10%, 30% or 50% RNA. General study findings and limits: Under 1% of molecules in naive cells, but over 97% of effector molecules, belonged to clones above 20 RNA copies. For highly expanded clones, sizes could be underestimated when identical TCR molecules share a barcode.

This clonotype was counted between two and nine times. Antigen: not known. Previously described methods with listed TCR primers produced the bulk TCR libraries. TCRdb fed the PCR reads into MiXCR, producing one record per CDR3 protein. The table shows 90,000 to 120,000 distinct CDR3 sequences, with around 33% occurring only once. V was clipped by 3 bases and J by 5 bases, with 8 bases between them. There are 13 residues in the CDR3. The germline V gene has CDR1 MNHEY and CDR2 SMNVEV (reference sequence). This TCR was sampled from a human donor in good health. Some libraries in this study had Jurkat cell RNA spiked in. The sequencing sample was made of naive CD8+ T cells from blood, with Jurkat cell RNA spiked in. Documented subset: FACS-sorted CD8+CD4-CCR7+CD45RA+ naive T cells. The chain is built from TRBV27 and TRBJ1-5, with a weak D call TRBD1 (6 bases). The CDR3 DNA sequence: TGTGCCAGCAGTTTGGGACATTATCAGCCCCAGCATTTT. Translated, it gives CASSLGHYQPQHF.